The 26 T cell receptor beta chains presented below share a single source sample, sequenced in a study of blood T cell repertoires in COVID-19. TCRdb's table, derived via immunoSEQ multiplex PCR, lists solely in-frame clones and lacks some. The sample carries under 250,000 clones, roughly 81% recorded once. The specimen was peripheral blood. Source of these receptors: a woman aged 45-59 years with active or convalescent COVID-19.

V gene TRBV18 combines with J gene TRBJ1-1; D gene ambiguous. V lost 6 bases and J lost 3, with 11 bases in between. Germline V lookup: CDR1 KGHSH, CDR2 LQKENI. This CDR3 comprises 13 residues. The CDR3 DNA follows: TGTGCCAGCTCCTCATTCCGGGACACTGAAGCTTTCTTT. Protein sequence: CASSSFRDTEAFF.

At least ten counts were recorded for this clone. The rearrangement links TRBV19 to TRBJ1-2; 11 bases agree with TRBD1. The length of the CDR3 is 17 residues. The junction had 10 bases not matched to a gene; V was cut back by 3 bases and J by 4 bases. Germline-derived CDR1 and CDR2 are LNHDA and SQIVND (reference sequence). This CDR3 is CASSMRTGGPTLYGYTF. The CDR3 region has the DNA TGTGCCAGTAGTATGCGGACAGGGGGCCCCACCCTCTATGGCTACACCTTC.

The rearrangement links TRBV19 to TRBJ2-7; 7 bases map to TRBD1. V lost 9 bases, J lost 0 bases, and 5 bases stayed unmatched. Germline-derived CDR1 and CDR2 are LNHDA and SQIVND (reference sequence). This CDR3 has 13 amino acids. The CDR3 protein is CASRQGSSYEQYF. DNA of the CDR3: TGTGCCAGCCGACAGGGAAGCTCCTACGAGCAGTACTTC.

The rearrangement uses TRBV27 and TRBJ1-5, with 8 positions matching TRBD1. V gave up 5 bases and J gave up 7 bases; unmatched junction bases: 7. Germline assignment: CDR1 MNHEY and CDR2 SMNVEV (reference sequence). This CDR3 comprises 14 residues. CDR3 amino acids: CASSIGQGAQPQHF. The CDR3 bases are TGTGCCAGCAGTATCGGACAGGGTGCCCAGCCCCAGCATTTT.

Here the CDR3 DNA reads TGTGCCAGTAGTAGGGAGGTTAACACTGAAGCTTTCTTT. The encoded protein is CASSREVNTEAFF. The chain has TRBV19 and TRBJ1-1; no clear D. The V gene's germline CDR1 is LNHDA and CDR2 SQIVND (reference sequence). V gave up 4 bases and J gave up 2 bases, with 8 bases separating them. The CDR3 sequence is 13 residues long.

This clone came up once. The J gene is TRBJ2-2, the V gene TRBV7-6; possible D gene TRBD2, 5 bases. Per the germline V gene, CDR1 is SGHVS and CDR2 is FNYEAQ. V was pared by 2 bases and J by 5 bases, with 9 bases between. CDR3 length: 14 residues. CDR3 nucleotides: TGTGCCAGCAGCTTACAACTAGGAACCGGGGAGCTGTTTTTT. Its translation is CASSLQLGTGELFF.

V and J are TRBV27 and TRBJ2-2; 13 bases agree with TRBD2. Per germline, CDR1 MNHEY and CDR2 SMNVEV (reference sequence). The CDR3 has 18 amino acids. V lost 2 bases and J lost 4; bases outside the gene matches: 7. CDR3 sequence reads: CASSLPILAGGPTGELFF. The CDR3, as DNA: TGTGCCAGCAGTTTACCGATACTAGCGGGAGGGCCCACCGGGGAGCTGTTTTTT.

The rearrangement links TRBV5-1 to TRBJ1-4; D gene ambiguous. The CDR3 sequence is 16 residues long. V was trimmed by 4 bases and J by 2 bases, leaving 15 bases between them. The germline V gene has CDR1 SGHRS and CDR2 YFSETQ. The DNA of the CDR3 is TGCGCCAGCAGCGGCGAAACGGGGTGGACTAATGAAAAACTGTTTTTT. Translation: CASSGETGWTNEKLFF.

The chain carries TRBV7-3 and TRBJ1-1; D call uncertain. Trimming cost V 8 bases and J 2 bases, with 12 bases left between them. The CDR3 covers 13 residues. Germline CDR1 SGHTA, CDR2 FQGTGA. This CDR3 reads CASGQNLNTEAFF. CDR3 DNA: TGTGCCAGCGGGCAGAACCTAAACACTGAAGCTTTCTTT.

The chain couples TRBV4-1 to TRBJ1-3; 8 bases align to TRBD1. V lost 3 bases, J lost 0 bases, and 7 bases stayed unmatched. The CDR3 is 17 amino acids. Germline V gene data show CDR1 as MGHRA and CDR2 as YSYEKL. CDR3 bases: TGCGCCAGCAGCCAGGGGGACAGGAGCTTCTCTGGAAACACCATATATTTT. It yields the protein CASSQGDRSFSGNTIYF.

The J gene is TRBJ1-2, the V gene TRBV5-6; TRBD1 matches 12 bases. Per germline, CDR1 SGHDT and CDR2 YYEEEE. This CDR3 spans 16 amino acids. J lost 2 bases, V lost 1 base, and 3 bases had no gene match. The CDR3 is CASSLFGTGGNYGYTF. DNA of the CDR3: TGTGCCAGCAGCTTGTTTGGGACAGGGGGCAACTATGGCTACACCTTC.

As DNA, the CDR3 is TGTGCCACCAGTGAATATGGGGAGGGGAGGACTGAAGCTTTCTTT. This sequence encodes CATSEYGEGRTEAFF. The gene calls are TRBV24-1 and TRBJ1-1; a weak D match, TRBD1 (5 bases). The CDR3 sequence is 15 residues long. CDR1 and CDR2 (germline): KGHDR, SFDVKD. Deletions cut 4 bases from V and 5 bases from J, with 16 bases between.

About this clone: The junction departs from germline at one end; a sequencing error may be responsible. The sample contains more than one DNA sequence encoding this CDR3. The J gene is TRBJ1-2, the V gene TRBV10-3, with TRBD1 identical over 9 bases. The CDR3 totals 13 residues. The germline V gene has CDR1 ENHRY and CDR2 SYGVKD. CDR3 DNA: TGCGCCGCAGGGGACAGGGCTAACTATGGCTACACCTTC. Its protein is CAAGDRANYGYTF.

The chain links TRBV14 to TRBJ1-2, with D perhaps TRBD1 (5 bases). V was trimmed by 1 base and J by 4 bases, leaving 22 bases between them. Per the germline V gene, CDR1 is SGHDN and CDR2 is FVKESK. This CDR3 has 18 residues. The CDR3 DNA reads as TGTGCCAGCAGCCAAGGAGGGCTCAGGGACTGGATGGGCTATGGCTACACCTTC. Amino acids: CASSQGGLRDWMGYGYTF. The full variable domain, its missing parts supplied by reference TRBV14 and TRBJ1-2, is EAGVTQFPSHSVIEKGQTVTLRCDPISGHDNLYWYRRVMGKEIKFLLHFVKESKQDESGMPNNRFLAERTGGTYSTLKVQPAELEDSGVYFCASSQGGLRDWMGYGYTFGSGTRLTVV.

This chain joins TRBV18 and TRBJ1-5; 12 nucleotides agree with TRBD1. From germline, CDR1 is KGHSH and CDR2 LQKENI. The CDR3 extends over 18 amino acids. The V and J ends lost 3 bases and 1 base, in that order; junction bases with no gene match: 7. CDR3 residues: CASSPPGQGAWSNQPQHF. In DNA, the CDR3 is TGTGCCAGCTCACCTCCGGGACAGGGGGCTTGGAGCAATCAGCCCCAGCATTTT.

In its sample, this clone was seen many times. The rearrangement links TRBV5-1 to TRBJ1-2, with no clear D. Per germline, CDR1 SGHRS and CDR2 YFSETQ. Between the trimmed V and J ends, which lost 0 bases and 3 bases, there was a span of 9 bases. The CDR3 sequence is 14 residues long. This chain's CDR3 is CASSLDPVYYGYTF. The CDR3 region has the DNA TGCGCCAGCAGCTTGGACCCGGTTTACTATGGCTACACCTTC.

The genes are TRBV29-1 and TRBJ2-7; D may be TRBD2 (6 bases). The CDR3 has 13 residues. Trimming stripped 8 bases from V and 1 base from J, with 15 bases between. Germline V gene lookup returns CDR1 SQVTM and CDR2 ANQGSEA. Written as DNA, the CDR3 is TGCAGCTTCGGGACTGCACCGTCCTACGAGCAGTACTTC. Protein sequence: CSFGTAPSYEQYF.

On this clone itself: The germline gene is not matched at one end of the junction; a read error may be the cause. This chain connects TRBV9 to TRBJ2-7; TRBD2 agrees at 9 bases. Per germline, CDR1 SGDLS and CDR2 YYNGEE. This CDR3 is 16 amino acids long. The CDR3: CARSDPGGRGGYEQYF. CDR3 in DNA: TGTGCCCGCAGCGACCCTGGCGGGAGGGGGGGGTACGAGCAGTACTTC. Together with reference TRBV9 and TRBJ2-7, the CDR3 gives the full variable domain: DSGVTQTPKHLITATGQRVTLRCSPRSGDLSVYWYQQSLDQGLQFLIQYYNGEERAKGNILERFSAQQFPDLHSELNLSSLELGDSALYFCARSDPGGRGGYEQYFGPGTRLTVT.

The chain employs TRBV10-3 and TRBJ1-1; weak D call: TRBD1 (5 bases). The V and J ends lost 4 bases and 4 bases respectively, with 13 bases between them. The CDR3 contains 14 residues. Germline loops: CDR1 ENHRY, CDR2 SYGVKD. The CDR3 DNA reads TGTGCCATCAGTGGCAGGGCTATGATCACTGAAGCTTTCTTT. Translated: CAISGRAMITEAFF.

The chain joins TRBV18 to TRBJ2-1; 9 positions agree with TRBD1. Unmatched junction bases numbered 4, after V lost 4 bases and J lost 3 bases. Germline values: CDR1 KGHSH, CDR2 LQKENI. The CDR3 runs to 15 residues. CDR3 residues: CASSLGQGNYNEQFF. The DNA for the CDR3 is TGTGCCAGCTCACTAGGACAGGGGAACTACAATGAGCAGTTCTTC.

The V gene is TRBV6-5, the J gene TRBJ2-7; maybe TRBD1 (5 bases). There are 12 residues in the CDR3. Trimming pared 8 bases from V and 4 bases from J, leaving 12 bases between. CDR1 is MNHEY and CDR2 is SVGAGI in the germline V gene. CDR3: CASGQGSYEQYV. The DNA for the CDR3 is TGTGCCAGCGGGCAGGGATCATACGAGCAGTACGTC.

This chain uses TRBV30 with TRBJ2-7; 11 nucleotides agree with TRBD2. The CDR3 is 16 amino acids. In germline, CDR1 is GTSNPN, CDR2 SVGIG (reference sequence). After removal of 8 bases from V and 0 bases from J, the junction contained 12 bases not matched to a gene. CDR3 protein: CAATGTSGTSSYEQYF. The CDR3 DNA is TGTGCCGCCACCGGGACTAGCGGCACTAGCTCCTACGAGCAGTACTTC.

V usage is TRBV5-6 and J usage is TRBJ1-2, with D possibly TRBD1 on 5 matching bases. V lost 1 base to trimming and J lost 3 bases, with 13 bases between them. CDR3 length: 15 residues. Germline CDR1 reads SGHDT; CDR2 reads YYEEEE. The CDR3 loop reads CASSLMGGNYYGYTF. In DNA, the CDR3 is TGTGCCAGCAGCTTGATGGGGGGAAACTACTATGGCTACACCTTC.

V gene TRBV6-5 combines with J gene TRBJ1-5; tentative D call: TRBD1 (6 bases). This CDR3 comprises 13 residues. Germline loops: CDR1 MNHEY, CDR2 SVGAGI. The V end lost 11 bases, the J end lost 9 bases, and 20 bases lay between the germline ends. The CDR3 spells CASGGGQYLPQHF. DNA for the CDR3: TGTGCCTCGGGGGGAGGACAGTATTTGCCCCAGCATTTT.

The rearrangement joins TRBV3-1 (or the pseudogene TRBV3-2) to TRBJ1-4; a weak D match, TRBD1 (5 bases). V shed 3 bases and J shed 4 bases, with 15 bases lying between them. Germline V lookup: CDR1 LGHDT, CDR2 YNNKEL (reference sequence). The CDR3 runs to 16 residues. CDR3 coding DNA: TGTGCCAGCAGCCACCATAGGGCAGGGATTAATGAAAAACTGTTTTTT. Its protein product is CASSHHRAGINEKLFF.

The chain carries TRBV2 and TRBJ1-5; no clear D. V lost 5 bases, J lost 5 bases, and 7 bases lay in between. CDR1 is SNHLY and CDR2 is FYNNEI in the germline V gene. The CDR3 has 12 residues. CDR3 sequence: CASSLDYQPQHF. The DNA of the CDR3 is TGTGCCAGCAGTCTAGATTATCAGCCCCAGCATTTT.